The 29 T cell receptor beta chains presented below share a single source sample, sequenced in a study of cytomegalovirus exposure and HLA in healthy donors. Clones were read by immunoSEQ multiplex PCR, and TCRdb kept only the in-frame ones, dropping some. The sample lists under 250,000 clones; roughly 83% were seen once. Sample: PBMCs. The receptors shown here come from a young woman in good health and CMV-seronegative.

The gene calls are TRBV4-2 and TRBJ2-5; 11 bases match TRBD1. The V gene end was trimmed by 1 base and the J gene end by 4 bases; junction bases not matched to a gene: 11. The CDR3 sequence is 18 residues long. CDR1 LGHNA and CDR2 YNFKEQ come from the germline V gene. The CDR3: CASSQGSSSGTGGETQYF. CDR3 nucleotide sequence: TGTGCCAGCAGCCAAGGGTCCTCATCCGGGACAGGGGGAGAGACCCAGTACTTC.

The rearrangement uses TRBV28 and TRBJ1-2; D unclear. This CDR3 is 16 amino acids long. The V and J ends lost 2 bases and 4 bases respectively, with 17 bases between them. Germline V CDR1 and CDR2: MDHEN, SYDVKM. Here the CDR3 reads CASSLPAPFGGYGYTF. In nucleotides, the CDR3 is TGTGCCAGCAGTTTACCGGCCCCCTTTGGAGGCTATGGCTACACCTTC.

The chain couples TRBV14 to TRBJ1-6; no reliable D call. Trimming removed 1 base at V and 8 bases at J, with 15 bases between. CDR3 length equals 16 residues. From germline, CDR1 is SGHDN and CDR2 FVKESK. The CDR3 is CASSQVGPTTYSPLHF. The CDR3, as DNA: TGTGCCAGCAGCCAAGTAGGGCCTACCACTTATTCACCCCTCCACTTT. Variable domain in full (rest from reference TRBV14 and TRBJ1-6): EAGVTQFPSHSVIEKGQTVTLRCDPISGHDNLYWYRRVMGKEIKFLLHFVKESKQDESGMPNNRFLAERTGGTYSTLKVQPAELEDSGVYFCASSQVGPTTYSPLHFGNGTRLTVT.

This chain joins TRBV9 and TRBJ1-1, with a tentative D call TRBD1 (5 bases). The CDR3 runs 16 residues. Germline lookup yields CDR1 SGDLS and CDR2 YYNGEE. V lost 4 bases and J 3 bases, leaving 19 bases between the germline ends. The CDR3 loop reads CASSPSLGGADTEAFF. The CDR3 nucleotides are TGTGCCAGCAGCCCCTCGTTGGGAGGGGCGGACACTGAAGCTTTCTTT.

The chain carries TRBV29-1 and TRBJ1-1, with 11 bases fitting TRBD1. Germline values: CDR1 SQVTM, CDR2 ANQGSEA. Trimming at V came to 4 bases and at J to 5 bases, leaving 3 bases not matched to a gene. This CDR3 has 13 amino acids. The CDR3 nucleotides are TGCAGCGTTGCCGGGACAGGGGGTACTGAAGCTTTCTTT. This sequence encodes CSVAGTGGTEAFF.

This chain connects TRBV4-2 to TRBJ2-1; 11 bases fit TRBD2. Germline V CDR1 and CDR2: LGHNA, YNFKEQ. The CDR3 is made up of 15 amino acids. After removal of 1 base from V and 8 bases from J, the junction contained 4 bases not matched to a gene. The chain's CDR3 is CASSQGLAGGDEQFF. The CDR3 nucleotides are TGTGCCAGCAGCCAAGGGCTAGCGGGGGGCGATGAGCAGTTCTTC.

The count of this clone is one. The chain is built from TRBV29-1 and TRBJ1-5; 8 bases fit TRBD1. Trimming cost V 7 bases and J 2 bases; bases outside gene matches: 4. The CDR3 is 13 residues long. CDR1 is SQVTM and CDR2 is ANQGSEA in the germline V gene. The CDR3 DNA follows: TGCAGCGCCCTGGGACAGGGCAATCAGCCCCAGCATTTT. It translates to CSALGQGNQPQHF.

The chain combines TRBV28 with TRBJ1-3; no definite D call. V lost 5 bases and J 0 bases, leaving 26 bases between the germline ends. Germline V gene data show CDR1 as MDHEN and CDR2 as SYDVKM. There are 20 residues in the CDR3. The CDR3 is CASSPDTVVLPLNSGNTIYF. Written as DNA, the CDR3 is TGTGCCAGCAGTCCTGACACAGTCGTCTTACCTTTAAACTCTGGAAACACCATATATTTT.

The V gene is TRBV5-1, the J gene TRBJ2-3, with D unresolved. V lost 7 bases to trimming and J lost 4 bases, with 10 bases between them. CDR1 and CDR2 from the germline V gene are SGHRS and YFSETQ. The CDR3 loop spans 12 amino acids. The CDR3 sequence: CASRPESDTQYF. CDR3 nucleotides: TGCGCCAGCCGCCCCGAGTCAGATACGCAGTATTTT. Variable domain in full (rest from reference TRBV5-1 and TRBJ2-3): KAGVTQTPRYLIKTRGQQVTLSCSPISGHRSVSWYQQTPGQGLQFLFEYFSETQRNKGNFPGRFSGRQFSNSRSEMNVSTLELGDSALYLCASRPESDTQYFGPGTRLTVL.

The DNA for the CDR3 is TGTGCCAGCAGTTTATCCGCTAGCGGGGGGGGGACCTACAATGAGCAGTTCTTC. Its translation is CASSLSASGGGTYNEQFF. J is TRBJ2-1 and V is TRBV27; 12 bases map to TRBD2. V lost 0 bases to trimming and J lost 2 bases; unmatched junction nucleotides: 5. The CDR3 spans 18 residues. Germline V lookup: CDR1 MNHEY, CDR2 SMNVEV (reference sequence).

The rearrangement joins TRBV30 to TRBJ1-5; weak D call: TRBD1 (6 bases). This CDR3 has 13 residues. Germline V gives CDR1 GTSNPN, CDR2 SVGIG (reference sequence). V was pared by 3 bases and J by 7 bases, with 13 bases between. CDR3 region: CAWSAGHQQPQHF. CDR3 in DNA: TGTGCCTGGAGCGCGGGACATCAACAGCCCCAGCATTTT.

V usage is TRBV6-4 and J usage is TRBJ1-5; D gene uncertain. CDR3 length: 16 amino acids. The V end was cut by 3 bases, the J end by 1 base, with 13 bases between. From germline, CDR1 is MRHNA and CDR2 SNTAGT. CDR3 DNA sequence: TGTGCCAGCAGTGAGGTAGCCGGGGTAAGCAATCAGCCCCAGCATTTT. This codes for CASSEVAGVSNQPQHF.

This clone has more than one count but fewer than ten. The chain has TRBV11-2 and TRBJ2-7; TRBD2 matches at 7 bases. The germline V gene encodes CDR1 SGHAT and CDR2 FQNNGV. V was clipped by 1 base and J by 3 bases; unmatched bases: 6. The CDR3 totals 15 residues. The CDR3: CASSLGDYQIYEQYF. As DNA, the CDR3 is TGTGCCAGCAGCTTAGGGGACTACCAAATCTACGAGCAGTACTTC.

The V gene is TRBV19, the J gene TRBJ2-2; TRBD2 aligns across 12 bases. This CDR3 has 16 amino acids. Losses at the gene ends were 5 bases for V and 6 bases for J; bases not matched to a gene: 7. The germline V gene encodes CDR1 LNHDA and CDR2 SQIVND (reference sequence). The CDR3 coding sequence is TGTGCCAGTAGTGTTACTAGCGGGAGGACGTCCGGGGAGCTGTTTTTT. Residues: CASSVTSGRTSGELFF.

CDR3 bases: TGCGCCAGCAGCACCCGGGACTACAGGGGCTACGAGCAGTACTTC. Translated: CASSTRDYRGYEQYF. The rearrangement links TRBV4-1 to TRBJ2-7; tentatively, D is TRBD1 or TRBD2 (7 bases each). In germline, CDR1 is MGHRA, CDR2 YSYEKL. This CDR3 is built from 15 residues. Trimming stripped 5 bases from V and 3 bases from J, with 17 bases between.

CDR3 coding DNA: TGTGCCAGCAGCTTAGATCCCCCGGCTTATTGGCATGAGCAGTTCTTC. Translation: CASSLDPPAYWHEQFF. The V and J genes are TRBV11-2 and TRBJ2-1; unclear D gene. From germline, CDR1 is SGHAT and CDR2 FQNNGV. CDR3 size: 16 residues. Trimming removed 0 bases at V and 8 bases at J, with 17 bases between.

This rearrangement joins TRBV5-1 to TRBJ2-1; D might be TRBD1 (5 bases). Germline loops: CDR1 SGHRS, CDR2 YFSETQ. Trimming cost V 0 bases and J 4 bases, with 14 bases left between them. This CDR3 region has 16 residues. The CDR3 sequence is CASSLVIGAQYNEQFF. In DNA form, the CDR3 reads TGCGCCAGCAGCTTGGTAATAGGGGCCCAATACAATGAGCAGTTCTTC.

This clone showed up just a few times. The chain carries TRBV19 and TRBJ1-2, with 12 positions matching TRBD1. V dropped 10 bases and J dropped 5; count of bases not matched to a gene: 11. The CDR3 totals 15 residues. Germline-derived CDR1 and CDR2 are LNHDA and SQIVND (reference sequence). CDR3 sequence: CATQRGQGASYGYTF. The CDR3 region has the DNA TGTGCCACGCAACGGGGACAGGGGGCCTCTTATGGCTACACCTTC.

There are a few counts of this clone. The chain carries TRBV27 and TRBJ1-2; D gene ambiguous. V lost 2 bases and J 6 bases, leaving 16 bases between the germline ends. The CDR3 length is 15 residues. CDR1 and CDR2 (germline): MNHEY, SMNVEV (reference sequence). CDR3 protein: CASSLRPGRENGYTF. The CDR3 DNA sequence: TGTGCCAGCAGTTTACGCCCGGGAAGGGAGAATGGCTACACCTTC.

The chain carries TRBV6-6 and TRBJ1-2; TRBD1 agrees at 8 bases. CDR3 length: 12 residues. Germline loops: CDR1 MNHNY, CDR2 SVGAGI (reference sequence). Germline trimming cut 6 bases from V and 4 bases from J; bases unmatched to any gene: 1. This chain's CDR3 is CASSDRGYGYTF. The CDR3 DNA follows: TGTGCCAGCAGCGACAGGGGCTATGGCTACACCTTC.

The CDR3 loop is CASSLWVQGSGGYTF. The DNA of the CDR3 is TGTGCCAGCAGTTTATGGGTACAGGGCTCGGGTGGCTACACCTTC. The rearrangement joins TRBV28 to TRBJ1-2; weak D call: TRBD1 (6 bases). This CDR3 spans 15 amino acids. The V end lost 0 bases, the J end lost 7 bases, and 15 bases lay between the germline ends. The germline V gene encodes CDR1 MDHEN and CDR2 SYDVKM.

The CDR3 reads CASTTNHVGVGGYTF. The CDR3 nucleotides are TGTGCCAGCACCACCAACCACGTCGGGGTCGGTGGCTACACCTTC. The chain combines TRBV28 with TRBJ1-2; D call uncertain. V lost 7 bases, J lost 7 bases, and 22 bases lay in between. The CDR3 length is 15 residues. Germline V gene lookup returns CDR1 MDHEN and CDR2 SYDVKM.

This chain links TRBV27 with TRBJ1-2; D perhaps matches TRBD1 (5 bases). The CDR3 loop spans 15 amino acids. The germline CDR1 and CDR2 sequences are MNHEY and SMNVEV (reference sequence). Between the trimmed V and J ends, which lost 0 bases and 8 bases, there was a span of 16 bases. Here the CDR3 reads CASSLSIRGEQGYTF. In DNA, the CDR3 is TGTGCCAGCAGTTTATCGATTAGGGGAGAACAGGGCTACACCTTC.

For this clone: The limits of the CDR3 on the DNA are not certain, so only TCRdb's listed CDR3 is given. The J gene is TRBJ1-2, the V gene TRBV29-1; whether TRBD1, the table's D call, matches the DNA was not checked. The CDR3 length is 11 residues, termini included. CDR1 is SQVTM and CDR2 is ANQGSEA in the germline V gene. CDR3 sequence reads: CSVVGQGIHTF.

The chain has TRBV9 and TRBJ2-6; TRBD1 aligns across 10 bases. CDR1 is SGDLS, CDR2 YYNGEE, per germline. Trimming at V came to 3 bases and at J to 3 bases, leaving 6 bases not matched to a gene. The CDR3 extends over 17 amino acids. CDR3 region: CASSAGDRGYGANVLTF. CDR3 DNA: TGTGCCAGCAGCGCCGGGGACAGGGGTTATGGGGCCAACGTCCTGACTTTC.

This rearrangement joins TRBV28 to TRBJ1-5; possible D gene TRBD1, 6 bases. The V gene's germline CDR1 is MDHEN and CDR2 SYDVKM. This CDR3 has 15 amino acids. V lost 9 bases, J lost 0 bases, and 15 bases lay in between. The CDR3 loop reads CARLDRVYSNQPQHF. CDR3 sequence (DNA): TGTGCCAGACTGGACAGAGTCTATAGCAATCAGCCCCAGCATTTT.

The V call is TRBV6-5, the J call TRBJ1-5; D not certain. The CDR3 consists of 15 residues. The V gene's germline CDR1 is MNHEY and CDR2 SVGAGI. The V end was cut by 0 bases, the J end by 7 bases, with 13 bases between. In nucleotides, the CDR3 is TGTGCCAGCAGTTACTCGAAAGGGAACTACCAGCCCCAGCATTTT. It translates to CASSYSKGNYQPQHF.

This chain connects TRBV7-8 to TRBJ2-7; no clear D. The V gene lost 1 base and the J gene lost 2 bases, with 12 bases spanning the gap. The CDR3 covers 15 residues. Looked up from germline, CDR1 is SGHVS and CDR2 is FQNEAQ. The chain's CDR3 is CASSLGLQRTYEQYF. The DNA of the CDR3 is TGTGCCAGCAGCTTAGGGTTACAGAGAACCTACGAGCAGTACTTC.

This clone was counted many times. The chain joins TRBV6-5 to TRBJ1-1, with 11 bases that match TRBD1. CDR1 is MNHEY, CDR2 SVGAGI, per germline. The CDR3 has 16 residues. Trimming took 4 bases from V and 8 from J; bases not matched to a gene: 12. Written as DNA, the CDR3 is TGTGCCAGCAGTTCACCGGGACAGGGGGGCGAGTGGGAAGCTTTCTTT. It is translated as CASSSPGQGGEWEAFF.